Included here is one T cell receptor (beta chain) sequence, with context. This record belongs to a study of cytomegalovirus exposure and HLA in healthy donors. Sampled while nominally healthy, donors likely had unrecorded immune exposures. The ends lost 5 bases at V and 6 bases at J; junction bases unmatched: 12. The CDR3 contains 15 residues. The V gene's germline CDR1 is SGHTA and CDR2 FQGNSA. PCR amplification relied on 60 Vbeta primers (plus 13 Jbeta primers). Repertoires were generated with immunoSEQ multiplex PCR, while TCRdb's copy carries only in-frame clones and drops some. The sample lists approximately 120,000 clones, approximately 80% occurring once.

The receptor comes from a middle-aged man in good health and CMV-seropositive. Sample: PBMCs. V gene TRBV7-2 combines with J gene TRBJ1-2; TRBD1 matches at 7 bases. CDR3 coding DNA: TGTGCCAGCAGCCTACGACAGGGTAGGGTCGATGGCTACACCTTC. Its protein is CASSLRQGRVDGYTF.